This T cell receptor beta chain was retrieved from a study of T cell changes during pregnancy in multiple sclerosis. The CDR3 contains 15 residues. J gave up 1 base and V 3 bases, and 5 bases lay outside the gene matches. The V gene's germline CDR1 is SGDLS and CDR2 YYNGEE. Produced via immunoSEQ multiplex PCR; TCRdb's table is partial and in-frame only. The sample has roughly 50,000 clones, about 91% seen once; the top ten hold 0.95% to 1.5%. The sequence was obtained from a female donor in good health, enrolled as a control in a pregnancy study. V gene TRBV9 combines with J gene TRBJ1-1; TRBD1 matches 8 bases. The sequencing here drew on peripheral blood, taken after pregnancy. The CDR3 DNA reads TGTGCCAGCAGCGCTCGACAGGGGTCGAACACTGAAGCTTTCTTT. This gives the protein CASSARQGSNTEAFF.